These 24 T cell receptor beta chains originate from one sample sequenced in a study of CD8+ T cells in alopecia areata. Sequencing templates came from extracted RNA that was reverse transcribed into cDNA. TCRdb's copy holds only in-frame clones and misses some; the assay was immunoSEQ multiplex PCR. The sample holds some 210,000 clones; approximately 72% are singletons and the top ten take more than 1%. Sample treatment: oral pan-JAK inhibitor, 5-10 mg twice daily. The source was CD4+ T cells sorted from blood, collected at week 44, from a patient treated with tofacitinib. These receptors all stem from a human donor with alopecia areata.

The gene calls are TRBV11-2 and TRBJ2-2; 9 bases are a match to TRBD2. CDR1 and CDR2 from the germline V gene are SGHAT and FQNNGV. The V and J ends lost 3 bases and 7 bases, in that order; junction bases with no gene match: 9. This CDR3 spans 16 amino acids. DNA of the CDR3: TGTGCCAGCAGCTTCGGGGTCCTAGCGGGGATCGGGGAGCTGTTTTTT. It codes for CASSFGVLAGIGELFF.

V and J are TRBV19 and TRBJ2-7; no clear D. Per germline, CDR1 LNHDA and CDR2 SQIVND (reference sequence). The CDR3 length is 14 residues. V was trimmed by 3 bases and J by 0 bases, leaving 9 bases between them. The CDR3 region has the DNA TGTGCCAGTAGTATTATGGGAAACTCCTACGAGCAGTACTTC. This translates into CASSIMGNSYEQYF. The whole variable domain, remainder taken from reference TRBV19 and TRBJ2-7, is DGGITQSPKYLFRKEGQNVTLSCEQNLNHDAMYWYRQDPGQGLRLIYYSQIVNDFQKGDIAEGYSVSREKKESFPLTVTSAQKNPTAFYLCASSIMGNSYEQYFGPGTRLTVT.

The chain is built from TRBV5-1 and TRBJ1-1; no firm D call. The germline gives CDR1 SGHRS, CDR2 YFSETQ. This CDR3 has 13 amino acids. V was trimmed by 7 bases and J by 4 bases, leaving 14 bases between them. In DNA form, the CDR3 reads TGCGCCAGCGCCCCGAGAGCTGGCACTGAAGCTTTCTTT. Amino acids: CASAPRAGTEAFF. Together with reference TRBV5-1 and TRBJ1-1, the CDR3 gives the full variable domain: KAGVTQTPRYLIKTRGQQVTLSCSPISGHRSVSWYQQTPGQGLQFLFEYFSETQRNKGNFPGRFSGRQFSNSRSEMNVSTLELGDSALYLCASAPRAGTEAFFGQGTRLTVV.

The chain couples TRBV7-2 to TRBJ2-5; maybe TRBD1 (6 bases). The V gene lost 5 bases and the J gene lost 5 bases, with 15 bases spanning the gap. This CDR3 is 14 amino acids long. Per the germline V gene, CDR1 is SGHTA and CDR2 is FQGNSA. The CDR3 loop is CASSQQGAKETQYF. In DNA form, the CDR3 reads TGTGCCAGCAGCCAACAGGGTGCGAAGGAGACCCAGTACTTC. Full variable domain (remainder filled in from reference TRBV7-2 and TRBJ2-5): GAGVSQSPSNKVTEKGKDVELRCDPISGHTALYWYRQSLGQGLEFLIYFQGNSAPDKSGLPSDRFSAERTGGSVSTLTIQRTQQEDSAVYLCASSQQGAKETQYFGPGTRLLVL.

This clone has ten or more counts. This sample also contains other DNA sequences that code for the same CDR3. V is TRBV19 and J is TRBJ1-1, with 7 bases aligning to TRBD1. Germline assignment: CDR1 LNHDA and CDR2 SQIVND (reference sequence). The V segment lost 3 bases and the J segment 1 base; nucleotides outside the gene matches: 2. The CDR3 totals 14 residues. CDR3 amino acids: CASSMRTGNTEAFF. Written as DNA, the CDR3 is TGTGCCAGTAGTATGAGGACAGGGAACACTGAAGCTTTCTTT.

This chain connects TRBV7-3 to TRBJ2-2; perhaps D is TRBD1 or TRBD2 (6 bases each). V shed 4 bases and J shed 7 bases, with 13 bases lying between them. There are 14 residues in the CDR3. Germline V gene data show CDR1 as SGHTA and CDR2 as FQGTGA. In DNA form, the CDR3 reads TGTGCCAGCAGCTCCGGGGGCGTGAACGGGGAGCTGTTTTTT. The encoded protein is CASSSGGVNGELFF.

This clone showed up just once. The chain couples TRBV4-3 to TRBJ1-5, with D possibly being TRBD1 (5 bases). V gave up 1 base and J gave up 1 base, with 8 bases separating them. The CDR3 runs to 15 residues. Looked up from germline, CDR1 is LGHNA and CDR2 is YSLEER. CDR3 DNA sequence: TGCGCCAGCAGCCAAGGGGGCAACAGCAATCAGCCCCAGCATTTT. Translated: CASSQGGNSNQPQHF.

The V and J genes are TRBV5-1 and TRBJ2-2, with 7 bases fitting TRBD1. The trim removed 7 bases at V and 4 bases at J, leaving 7 bases unmatched. Per the germline V gene, CDR1 is SGHRS and CDR2 is YFSETQ. The CDR3 contains 14 residues. CDR3 nucleotides: TGCGCCAGCTCCGCGACAGGGCCCACCGGGGAGCTGTTTTTT. This translates into CASSATGPTGELFF. Full variable domain (remainder filled in from reference TRBV5-1 and TRBJ2-2): KAGVTQTPRYLIKTRGQQVTLSCSPISGHRSVSWYQQTPGQGLQFLFEYFSETQRNKGNFPGRFSGRQFSNSRSEMNVSTLELGDSALYLCASSATGPTGELFFGEGSRLTVL.

The rearrangement uses TRBV5-1 and TRBJ1-1; possibly TRBD1 for D (6 bases). The CDR3 contains 14 residues. Deletions cut 3 bases from V and 4 bases from J, with 13 bases between. CDR1 is SGHRS, CDR2 YFSETQ, per germline. CDR3 nucleotide sequence: TGCGCCAGCAGCTCCGAGACAGGCGGCACTGAAGCTTTCTTT. Protein: CASSSETGGTEAFF.

The gene calls are TRBV5-1 and TRBJ2-1; D not certain. The CDR3 has 12 residues. In germline, CDR1 is SGHRS, CDR2 YFSETQ. The V gene lost 6 bases and the J gene lost 6 bases, with 10 bases spanning the gap. As DNA, the CDR3 is TGCGCCAGCACAAGTCAGTTCAATGAGCAGTTCTTC. Encoded protein: CASTSQFNEQFF. Together with reference TRBV5-1 and TRBJ2-1, the CDR3 gives the full variable domain: KAGVTQTPRYLIKTRGQQVTLSCSPISGHRSVSWYQQTPGQGLQFLFEYFSETQRNKGNFPGRFSGRQFSNSRSEMNVSTLELGDSALYLCASTSQFNEQFFGPGTRLTVL.

The V and J genes are TRBV7-9 and TRBJ2-7, with TRBD1 identical over 7 bases. Germline lookup yields CDR1 SEHNR and CDR2 FQNEAQ (reference sequence). Germline trimming cut 5 bases from V and 2 bases from J; bases unmatched to any gene: 9. The CDR3 sequence is 15 residues long. The CDR3 protein is CASSHRGTAPYEQYF. In DNA, the CDR3 is TGTGCCAGCAGCCATCGTGGGACAGCCCCCTACGAGCAGTACTTC.

The rearrangement joins TRBV5-1 to TRBJ2-5; perhaps TRBD1 as D (5 bases). The germline gives CDR1 SGHRS, CDR2 YFSETQ. V lost 2 bases to trimming and J lost 2 bases, with 10 bases between them. This CDR3 is 14 amino acids long. CDR3 in amino acids: CASSFIDRQETQYF. Written as DNA, the CDR3 is TGCGCCAGCAGCTTTATCGACAGACAAGAGACCCAGTACTTC.

The J gene is TRBJ1-1, the V gene TRBV9; 7 positions match TRBD1. Unmatched junction bases numbered 7, after V lost 7 bases and J lost 1 base. Germline V lookup: CDR1 SGDLS, CDR2 YYNGEE. The CDR3 spans 14 residues. CDR3 sequence (DNA): TGTGCCAGCGGTGAGACAGGGAGGAACACTGAAGCTTTCTTT. Protein sequence: CASGETGRNTEAFF.

This sequence joins TRBV29-1 and TRBJ1-1; TRBD1 matches at 8 bases. CDR1 is SQVTM and CDR2 is ANQGSEA in the germline V gene. CDR3 length: 14 residues. V was pared by 6 bases and J by 0 bases, with 6 bases of the junction left unmatched. The CDR3 DNA sequence: TGCAGCGTGCGGGACAGGACCCTGAACACTGAAGCTTTCTTT. This gives the protein CSVRDRTLNTEAFF.

The CDR3 here is CASSSDLGHGYTF. The DNA of the CDR3 is TGTGCCAGCAGCTCCGACTTGGGGCATGGCTACACCTTC. The genes are TRBV7-9 and TRBJ1-2; tentative D call: TRBD1 (5 bases). The V end was cut by 4 bases, the J end by 6 bases, with 12 bases between. This CDR3 is built from 13 residues. The germline V gene encodes CDR1 SEHNR and CDR2 FQNEAQ (reference sequence).

This clone was seen once. The V gene is TRBV7-2, the J gene TRBJ2-1; D possibly corresponds to TRBD1 (6 bases). Germline CDR1 and CDR2: SGHTA and FQGNSA. Trimming took off 1 base at V and 6 bases at J, with 13 bases between the two ends. CDR3 length equals 15 residues. In DNA form, the CDR3 reads TGTGCCAGCAGCTTAGGTGGGGGCCACTTCAATGAGCAGTTCTTC. As protein: CASSLGGGHFNEQFF.

The rearrangement links TRBV5-6 to TRBJ2-7, with 8 bases fitting TRBD1. The CDR3 has 14 residues. Trimming took 3 bases from V and 6 from J; bases not matched to a gene: 8. Germline V CDR1 and CDR2: SGHDT, YYEEEE. CDR3 sequence reads: CASSSGQGRSEQYF. CDR3 bases: TGTGCCAGCAGCTCCGGACAGGGTCGGTCCGAGCAGTACTTC. The variable domain in full, completed from reference TRBV5-6 and TRBJ2-7, reads DAGVTQSPTHLIKTRGQQVTLRCSPKSGHDTVSWYQQALGQGPQFIFQYYEEEERQRGNFPDRFSGHQFPNYSSELNVNALLLGDSALYLCASSSGQGRSEQYFGPGTRLTVT.

A few counts support this clone. The V call is TRBV6-6, the J call TRBJ2-5; TRBD1 aligns across 7 bases. This CDR3 region has 16 residues. Germline V gene lookup returns CDR1 MNHNY and CDR2 SVGAGI (reference sequence). V lost 6 bases to trimming and J lost 2 bases; unmatched junction nucleotides: 12. The CDR3 loop reads CASSAPGQSFQETQYF. DNA for the CDR3: TGTGCCAGCAGCGCCCCGGGACAGAGTTTTCAAGAGACCCAGTACTTC.

The chain is built from TRBV11-3 and TRBJ2-7; weak D call: TRBD1 (5 bases). CDR1 and CDR2 (germline): SGHNT, YENEEA. This CDR3 contains 14 residues. Trimming shortened V by 1 base and J by 2 bases, and 9 bases separated the two germline ends. The CDR3 DNA follows: TGTGCCAGCAGCTTAGGACAGACCACCTACGAGCAGTACTTC. Its translation is CASSLGQTTYEQYF. Variable domain in full (rest from reference TRBV11-3 and TRBJ2-7): EAGVVQSPRYKIIEKKQPVAFWCNPISGHNTLYWYLQNLGQGPELLIRYENEEAVDDSQLPKDRFSAERLKGVDSTLKIQPAELGDSAVYLCASSLGQTTYEQYFGPGTRLTVT.

The CDR3 bases are TGTGCCAGCAGCTCCCAAGGTTTGGGCAAAAACATTCAGTACTTC. Translating gives CASSSQGLGKNIQYF. The chain recombines TRBV5-6 with TRBJ2-4; D ambiguous. The CDR3 is 15 amino acids. V dropped 3 bases and J dropped 3 bases, with 13 bases sitting between them. Germline lookup yields CDR1 SGHDT and CDR2 YYEEEE.

The V gene is TRBV5-1, the J gene TRBJ2-1; 7 bases agree with TRBD1. The CDR3 sequence is 15 residues long. Trimming took 4 bases from V and 7 from J; bases not matched to a gene: 11. Germline values: CDR1 SGHRS, CDR2 YFSETQ. The CDR3 region has the DNA TGCGCCAGCAGCGTTACTTCGGACAGGAGTAATGAGCAGTTCTTC. Its translation is CASSVTSDRSNEQFF.

The DNA for the CDR3 is TGCAGCGTTGTCAACAGGAACTCCTACGAGCAGTACTTC. The encoded protein is CSVVNRNSYEQYF. V gene TRBV29-1 combines with J gene TRBJ2-7, with D possibly TRBD1 on 5 matching bases. CDR3 length equals 13 residues. Germline V gene data show CDR1 as SQVTM and CDR2 as ANQGSEA. V was pared by 4 bases and J by 0 bases, with 10 bases between.

V and J are TRBV4-2 and TRBJ1-2; D call uncertain. V was clipped by 0 bases and J by 7 bases, with 18 bases between them. Germline assignment: CDR1 LGHNA and CDR2 YNFKEQ. The CDR3 loop spans 16 amino acids. The CDR3 region is CASSQDGWEEWAGYTF. The CDR3 DNA reads as TGTGCCAGCAGCCAAGATGGATGGGAGGAGTGGGCTGGCTACACCTTC.

This clone has a handful of counts. The V call is TRBV30, the J call TRBJ1-6; 12 nucleotides match TRBD1. Per the germline V gene, CDR1 is GTSNPN and CDR2 is SVGIG (reference sequence). V gave up 5 bases and J gave up 10 bases; unmatched junction bases: 6. The CDR3 covers 14 residues. DNA for the CDR3: TGTGCCTGGCGAGGGACAGGGGGCGGATCACCCCTCCACTTT. Amino acids: CAWRGTGGGSPLHF. Full variable domain (rest looked up from reference TRBV30 and TRBJ1-6): SQTIHQWPATLVQPVGSPLSLECTVEGTSNPNLYWYRQAAGRGLQLLFYSVGIGQISSEVPQNLSASRPQDRQFILSSKKLLLSDSGFYLCAWRGTGGGSPLHFGNGTRLTVT.